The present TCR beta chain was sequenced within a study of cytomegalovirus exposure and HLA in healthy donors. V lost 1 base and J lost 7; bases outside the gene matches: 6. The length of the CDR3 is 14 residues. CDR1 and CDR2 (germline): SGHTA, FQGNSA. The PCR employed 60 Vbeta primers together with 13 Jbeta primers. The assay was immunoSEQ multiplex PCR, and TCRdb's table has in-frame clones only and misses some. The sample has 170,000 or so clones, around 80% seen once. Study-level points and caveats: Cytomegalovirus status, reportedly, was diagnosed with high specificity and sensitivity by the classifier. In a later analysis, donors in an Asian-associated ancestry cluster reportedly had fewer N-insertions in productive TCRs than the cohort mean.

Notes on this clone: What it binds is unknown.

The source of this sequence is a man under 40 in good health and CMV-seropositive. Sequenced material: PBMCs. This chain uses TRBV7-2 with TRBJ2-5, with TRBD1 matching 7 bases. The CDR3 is CASSLDRGEGTQYF. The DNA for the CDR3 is TGTGCCAGCAGCTTAGACAGGGGAGAGGGGACCCAGTACTTC.